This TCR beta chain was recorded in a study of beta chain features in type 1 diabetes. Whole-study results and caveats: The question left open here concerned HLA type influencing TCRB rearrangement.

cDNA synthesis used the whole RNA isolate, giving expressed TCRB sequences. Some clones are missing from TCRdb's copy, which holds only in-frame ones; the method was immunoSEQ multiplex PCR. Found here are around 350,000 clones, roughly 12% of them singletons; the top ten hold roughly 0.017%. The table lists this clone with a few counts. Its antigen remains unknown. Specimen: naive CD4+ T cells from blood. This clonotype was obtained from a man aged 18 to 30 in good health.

The CDR3 is CASSTSGRAGELFF. CDR3 coding DNA: TGCGCCAGCAGCACTAGCGGGAGGGCCGGGGAGCTGTTTTTT. This rearrangement joins TRBV5-1 to TRBJ2-2; 13 bases agree with TRBD2. The germline gives CDR1 SGHRS, CDR2 YFSETQ. Unmatched junction bases numbered 0, after V lost 4 bases and J lost 6 bases. The CDR3 runs 14 residues.